This entry lists 27 T cell receptor beta chains sequenced from one sample in a study of cytomegalovirus exposure and HLA in healthy donors. PCR amplification relied on 60 Vbeta primers (plus 13 Jbeta primers). Clones were sequenced by immunoSEQ multiplex PCR, and TCRdb holds only the in-frame ones, with some missing. The table lists approximately 100,000 clones, about 70% of them singletons. Sequencing used PBMCs. The receptors originated from a woman in her 50s in good health and CMV-seropositive.

The rearrangement links TRBV10-3 to TRBJ2-3, with no clear D. The V gene lost 3 bases and the J gene lost 0 bases, with 7 bases spanning the gap. In germline, CDR1 is ENHRY, CDR2 SYGVKD. This CDR3 spans 14 amino acids. The CDR3 loop is CAISDPTSTDTQYF. CDR3 in DNA: TGTGCCATCAGTGACCCGACTAGCACAGATACGCAGTATTTT.

This clone has just one count. V usage is TRBV15 and J usage is TRBJ2-7, with D tentatively TRBD2 (6 bases). Germline loops: CDR1 LNHNV, CDR2 YYDKDF (reference sequence). Trimming took off 1 base at V and 2 bases at J, with 15 bases between the two ends. The CDR3 totals 16 residues. The CDR3 sequence: CATSRAPGAGTYEQYF. The DNA for the CDR3 is TGTGCCACCAGCAGAGCCCCTGGGGCGGGGACCTACGAGCAGTACTTC.

V gene TRBV19 combines with J gene TRBJ1-3; D gene ambiguous. This CDR3 contains 13 residues. Germline values: CDR1 LNHDA, CDR2 SQIVND (reference sequence). Trimming removed 7 bases at V and 1 base at J, with 8 bases between. Written as DNA, the CDR3 is TGTGCCAGTAATCGGAGGTCTGGAAACACCATATATTTT. Its translation: CASNRRSGNTIYF.

The gene calls are TRBV10-3 and TRBJ1-2; the match to TRBD1 covers 7 bases. The CDR3 consists of 14 residues. With V trimmed by 2 bases and J by 8 bases, 8 bases remained unmatched. In germline, CDR1 is ENHRY, CDR2 SYGVKD. The CDR3 region has the DNA TGTGCCATCAGTGAGATAGGGGGCAGCGTGGGCTACACCTTC. Translation: CAISEIGGSVGYTF.

The chain joins TRBV2 to TRBJ2-1; 7 nucleotides align to TRBD1. The germline V gene encodes CDR1 SNHLY and CDR2 FYNNEI. CDR3 size: 12 residues. V lost 9 bases, J lost 3 bases, and 2 bases stayed unmatched. The CDR3 DNA is TGTGCCAGAGGGACAGTCTACAATGAGCAGTTCTTC. Translating it yields CARGTVYNEQFF.

For the CDR3, the DNA is TGTGCCAGCTCACCACAACAGGGGCGTACTAACTATGGCTACACCTTC. This sequence encodes CASSPQQGRTNYGYTF. This chain links TRBV18 with TRBJ1-2, with TRBD1 matching 7 bases. CDR3 size: 16 residues. Germline V lookup: CDR1 KGHSH, CDR2 LQKENI. With V trimmed by 1 base and J by 0 bases, 5 bases remained unmatched.

The rearrangement joins TRBV18 to TRBJ1-1, with D unclear. V gave up 6 bases and J gave up 1 base, with 12 bases separating them. Germline assignment: CDR1 KGHSH and CDR2 LQKENI. This CDR3 spans 14 amino acids. The CDR3 reads CASSPTRGNTEAFF. In DNA form, the CDR3 reads TGTGCCAGCTCCCCCACTCGGGGGAACACTGAAGCTTTCTTT. The full variable domain, completed using reference TRBV18 and TRBJ1-1, is NAGVMQNPRHLVRRRGQEARLRCSPMKGHSHVYWYRQLPEEGLKFMVYLQKENIIDESGMPKERFSAEFPKEGPSILRIQQVVRGDSAAYFCASSPTRGNTEAFFGQGTRLTVV.

The chain couples TRBV15 to TRBJ1-1; D gene ambiguous. The CDR3 totals 16 residues. V was trimmed by 1 base and J by 12 bases, leaving 24 bases between them. Germline CDR1 reads LNHNV; CDR2 reads YYDKDF (reference sequence). CDR3 protein: CATSRGESRGPSSTFF. CDR3 nucleotide sequence: TGTGCCACCAGCAGAGGGGAATCCCGAGGGCCCTCCTCGACTTTCTTT. Combining the CDR3 with reference TRBV15 and TRBJ1-1 gives the whole variable domain DAMVIQNPRYQVTQFGKPVTLSCSQTLNHNVMYWYQQKSSQAPKLLFHYYDKDFNNEADTPDNFQSRRPNTSFCFLDIRSPGLGDTAMYLCATSRGESRGPSSTFFGQGTRLTVV.

This chain joins TRBV10-3 and TRBJ2-5, with D maybe TRBD1 (6 bases). The CDR3 runs to 12 residues. Trimming cost V 4 bases and J 5 bases, with 8 bases left between them. Per germline, CDR1 ENHRY and CDR2 SYGVKD. The CDR3 region is CAISAGEETQYF. CDR3 bases: TGTGCCATCAGTGCAGGGGAGGAGACCCAGTACTTC.

The chain uses TRBV5-1 and TRBJ2-2; D perhaps matches TRBD2 (6 bases). This CDR3 has 16 amino acids. Germline values: CDR1 SGHRS, CDR2 YFSETQ. Trimming shortened V by 1 base and J by 7 bases, and 17 bases separated the two germline ends. CDR3 protein: CASSLSGTSSHGELFF. DNA for the CDR3: TGCGCCAGCAGCTTGTCCGGAACTAGCAGTCACGGGGAGCTGTTTTTT.

The chain links TRBV6-6 to TRBJ1-1, with 7 bases fitting TRBD1. CDR1 MNHNY and CDR2 SVGAGI come from the germline V gene (reference sequence). V trimming: 5 bases; J trimming: 0 bases; junction bases outside the gene matches: 6. CDR3 size: 15 residues. In DNA, the CDR3 is TGTGCCAGCAGTCTCCGGGACAGAATGAACACTGAAGCTTTCTTT. This codes for CASSLRDRMNTEAFF.

This sequence joins TRBV27 and TRBJ1-5, with 8 bases fitting TRBD1. Per the germline V gene, CDR1 is MNHEY and CDR2 is SMNVEV (reference sequence). The CDR3 sequence is 12 residues long. The ends lost 6 bases at V and 7 bases at J; junction bases unmatched: 2. In DNA form, the CDR3 reads TGTGCCAGCAGGACAGGGGTACAGCCCCAGCATTTT. Amino acid sequence: CASRTGVQPQHF.

The J gene is TRBJ2-2, the V gene TRBV7-9; 7 nucleotides line up with TRBD1. CDR1 is SEHNR and CDR2 is FQNEAQ in the germline V gene (reference sequence). The J segment lost 6 bases and the V segment lost 5 bases, leaving 12 bases of the junction unmatched. The CDR3 is 16 amino acids. In nucleotides, the CDR3 is TGTGCCAGCAGCCGGGGATTAGGGGGCGCTTCCGGGGAGCTGTTTTTT. The encoded protein is CASSRGLGGASGELFF.

The chain carries TRBV6-5 and TRBJ2-1; 7 bases map to TRBD1. After removal of 2 bases from V and 0 bases from J, the junction contained 4 bases not matched to a gene. Germline CDR1 MNHEY, CDR2 SVGAGI. The CDR3 has 16 residues. The CDR3 loop is CASSYRGRSSYNEQFF. CDR3 sequence (DNA): TGTGCCAGCAGTTACAGGGGGCGAAGCTCCTACAATGAGCAGTTCTTC.

J is TRBJ1-1 and V is TRBV6-1; tentative D call: TRBD1 (5 bases). Trimming shortened V by 6 bases and J by 7 bases, and 9 bases separated the two germline ends. The CDR3 consists of 11 residues. CDR1 and CDR2 from the germline V gene are MNHNS and SASEGT. The chain's CDR3 is CASRGAVEAFF. The CDR3 region has the DNA TGTGCCAGCAGAGGGGCAGTTGAAGCTTTCTTT.

The rearrangement joins TRBV19 to TRBJ2-6; 7 bases fit TRBD1. Germline-derived CDR1 and CDR2 are LNHDA and SQIVND (reference sequence). The CDR3 loop spans 16 amino acids. The V gene end was trimmed by 3 bases and the J gene end by 2 bases; junction bases not matched to a gene: 4. This CDR3 is CASSIIGTAGANVLTF. CDR3 DNA: TGTGCCAGTAGTATTATCGGGACAGCTGGGGCCAACGTCCTGACTTTC.

The chain employs TRBV7-3 and TRBJ2-3, with no clear D. The germline V gene has CDR1 SGHTA and CDR2 FQGTGA. V shed 2 bases and J shed 1 base, with 4 bases lying between them. The CDR3 is 13 amino acids. Here the CDR3 DNA reads TGTGCCAGCAGCTTACTTGGCACAGATACGCAGTATTTT. Translating gives CASSLLGTDTQYF.

This clone appeared a single time. The chain has TRBV7-3 and TRBJ2-2, with a tentative D call TRBD2 (5 bases). The CDR3 extends over 12 amino acids. Trimming stripped 4 bases from V and 8 bases from J, with 8 bases between. Germline CDR1 SGHTA, CDR2 FQGTGA. The CDR3 DNA reads as TGTGCCAGCAGCTACTCGGGGGGGGAGCTGTTTTTT. The encoded protein is CASSYSGGELFF.

This chain links TRBV7-7 with TRBJ2-7; 8 bases are a match to TRBD1. Losses at the gene ends were 1 base for V and 3 bases for J; bases not matched to a gene: 2. Germline-derived CDR1 and CDR2 are SSHAT and FNYEAQ (reference sequence). This CDR3 has 14 residues. The CDR3 reads CASSLGTGIYEQYF. CDR3 DNA sequence: TGTGCCAGCAGCTTAGGGACAGGGATCTACGAGCAGTACTTC.

V is TRBV19 and J is TRBJ1-1, with 8 positions matching TRBD1. Germline assignment: CDR1 LNHDA and CDR2 SQIVND (reference sequence). V lost 7 bases and J lost 5; bases outside the gene matches: 12. CDR3 size: 15 residues. The DNA of the CDR3 is TGTGCCAGTACGTACAGGGGGAAAGTAGGGACTGAAGCTTTCTTT. This gives the protein CASTYRGKVGTEAFF.

This chain uses TRBV5-6 with TRBJ1-4; 7 positions match TRBD1. V shed 4 bases, J shed 6 bases, and the junction held 9 bases outside the gene matches. CDR3 size: 15 residues. Germline loops: CDR1 SGHDT, CDR2 YYEEEE. In DNA form, the CDR3 reads TGTGCCAGCAGCCCCCGTTCGACAGGGCATGAAAAACTGTTTTTT. Its protein is CASSPRSTGHEKLFF.

V gene TRBV27 combines with J gene TRBJ2-4; tentatively, D is TRBD1 (6 bases). CDR3 length: 14 amino acids. V was trimmed by 3 bases and J by 9 bases, leaving 15 bases between them. Germline CDR1 reads MNHEY; CDR2 reads SMNVEV (reference sequence). The CDR3 reads CASSFLDRLSIQYF. DNA for the CDR3: TGTGCCAGCAGTTTCCTCGACAGGTTGAGCATTCAGTACTTC.

The rearrangement links TRBV5-1 to TRBJ2-7; TRBD2 agrees at 11 bases. CDR1 and CDR2 from the germline V gene are SGHRS and YFSETQ. The CDR3 covers 14 residues. Trimming removed 3 bases from V and 3 bases from J; junction bases left unmatched: 2. CDR3 DNA: TGCGCCAGCAGCTCGGGACTAGCGGACTACGAGCAGTACTTC. Its translation is CASSSGLADYEQYF.

The count of this clone is one. The DNA for the CDR3 is TGTGCCAGCAGACCCTCAGGGCTTGCAACTAATGAAAAACTGTTTTTT. Residues: CASRPSGLATNEKLFF. The chain employs TRBV28 and TRBJ1-4, with D possibly being TRBD1 (5 bases). Trimming took off 6 bases at V and 0 bases at J, with 14 bases between the two ends. The CDR3 loop spans 16 amino acids. The germline V gene has CDR1 MDHEN and CDR2 SYDVKM.

As for this clone: Other DNA sequences within the sample encode an identical CDR3. The chain links TRBV2 to TRBJ1-6; D not resolved. The CDR3 covers 13 residues. The germline gives CDR1 SNHLY, CDR2 FYNNEI. Trimming pared 0 bases from V and 9 bases from J, leaving 6 bases between. CDR3 sequence: CASSEALASPLHF. DNA for the CDR3: TGTGCCAGCAGTGAAGCGCTAGCTTCACCCCTCCACTTT.

This clone was seen more than once but under ten times. Here the CDR3 DNA reads TGCGCCAGCAGCCTTTCTCTCGAGACCCAGTACTTC. Its translation is CASSLSLETQYF. The gene calls are TRBV5-1 and TRBJ2-5; D gene unclear. Germline values: CDR1 SGHRS, CDR2 YFSETQ. V was cut by 4 bases and J by 5 bases, with 9 bases left in between. The CDR3 sequence is 12 residues long.

J is TRBJ2-2 and V is TRBV5-1, with TRBD2 identical over 8 bases. V dropped 6 bases and J dropped 2; count of bases not matched to a gene: 6. The CDR3 sequence is 15 residues long. Germline CDR1 is SGHRS and CDR2 is YFSETQ. CDR3 residues: CASTVAGTNTGELFF. DNA of the CDR3: TGCGCCAGCACAGTAGCGGGGACAAACACCGGGGAGCTGTTTTTT.